This record covers a single TCR beta chain. Its antigen is not identified. This cohort consisted of healthy bone marrow donors. PCR primers comprised 60 Vbeta and 13 Jbeta primers. Only in-frame clones appear in the TCRdb table, and some are missing; sequencing was by immunoSEQ multiplex PCR. The profile shows roughly 160,000 clones, approximately 83% of them singletons. Germline loops: CDR1 SGHAT, CDR2 FQNNGV. The CDR3 contains 16 residues. Losses at the gene ends were 6 bases for V and 6 bases for J; bases not matched to a gene: 10. This entry belongs to a study of cytomegalovirus exposure and HLA in healthy donors. At the level of the study: T cells numbering about 200 million yielded some 120 million unique TCR beta sequences in an earlier analysis.

General study points: What was likely a sequencing artifact was a cluster of highly shared sequence variants. A missense DCLRE1C variant was associated with V- and J-gene trimming of TCR beta chains in a later analysis, and an independent cohort replicated the association.

The clonotype originates from a man aged 18 to 30 in good health and CMV-seropositive. The sample taken for sequencing was PBMCs. This chain links TRBV11-2 with TRBJ2-1; the match to TRBD2 covers 11 bases. Here the CDR3 DNA reads TGTGCCAGCAGAAGACCGGGACTAGCGGCCCTCAATGAGCAGTTCTTC. The encoded protein is CASRRPGLAALNEQFF.